This T cell receptor beta chain was identified in a study of CD8 T cells in ankylosing spondylitis. Comment on this clonotype: The antigen remains undetermined.

Findings of the study overall: Made up of fewer than ten highly homologous variants, a TCR beta motif appeared characteristic of ankylosing spondylitis blood. Matched ankylosing spondylitis synovial fluid reportedly showed significant enrichment of disease-linked clones.

V lost 1 base, J lost 5 bases, and 3 bases lay in between. The CDR3 covers 11 residues. Germline loops: CDR1 MDHEN, CDR2 SYDVKM. The TCR beta libraries were generated through quantitative 5'-RACE incorporating molecular barcodes. TCRdb re-called the 5' RACE reads through MiXCR, storing one row per CDR3 protein. The sample shows about 360,000 distinct CDR3 sequences, roughly 20% of them seen only once. The rearrangement links TRBV28 to TRBJ2-7; D call uncertain. The clonotype comes from a male donor with ankylosing spondylitis or in good health (not recorded which). The sample was blood, either unsorted or a sorted T cell fraction (not recorded which). In DNA form, the CDR3 reads TGTGCCAGCAGTTTATTCCACGAGCAGTACTTC. Protein sequence: CASSLFHEQYF.